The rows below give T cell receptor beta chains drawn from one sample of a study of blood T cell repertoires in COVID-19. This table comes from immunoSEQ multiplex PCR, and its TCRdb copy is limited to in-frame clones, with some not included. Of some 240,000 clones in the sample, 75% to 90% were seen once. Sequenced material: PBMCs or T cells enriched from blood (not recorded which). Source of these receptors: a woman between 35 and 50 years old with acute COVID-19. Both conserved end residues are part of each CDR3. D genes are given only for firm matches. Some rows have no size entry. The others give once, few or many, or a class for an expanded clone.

DNA: TGTGCCAGTACCACCCCAGGGGAGGGTGGTGGCTACACCTTC
CDR3: CASTTPGEGGGYTF
V: TRBV19
length: 14
size: .
J: TRBJ1-2
D: .

DNA: TGTGCCGTTGGAGGTGGTGGAAACTATGGCTACACCTTC
CDR3: CAVGGGGNYGYTF
V: TRBV6-5
length: 13
size: once
J: TRBJ1-2
D: .

DNA: TGTGCCAGCAGTTTATCCTCTACTAGCGGGAGGGGCAATGAGCAGTTCTTC
CDR3: CASSLSSTSGRGNEQFF
V: TRBV27
length: 17
size: .
J: TRBJ2-1
D: TRBD2

DNA: TGTGCCAGCAGCCAAGACAGGGAAGGACAGCCCCAGCATTTT
CDR3: CASSQDREGQPQHF
V: TRBV3-1/TRBV3-2
length: 14
size: .
J: TRBJ1-5
D: .

DNA: TGCAGCGTTGAAAGGGGTTCCTATGGCTACACCTTC
CDR3: CSVERGSYGYTF
V: TRBV29-1
length: 12
size: .
J: TRBJ1-2
D: .

DNA: TGCAGCGTGACAGGGGCAAACTATGGCTACACCTTC
CDR3: CSVTGANYGYTF
V: TRBV29-1
length: 12
size: .
J: TRBJ1-2
D: TRBD1

DNA: TGTGCCAGCAGTTTAATACCGGGCACTGAAGCTTTCTTT
CDR3: CASSLIPGTEAFF
V: TRBV12-3/TRBV12-4
length: 13
size: .
J: TRBJ1-1
D: .

DNA: TGTGCCAGCAGAATAGCGGCGCCCCCACCAGATACGCAGTATTTT
CDR3: CASRIAAPPPDTQYF
V: TRBV28
length: 15
size: .
J: TRBJ2-3
D: .

DNA: TGTGCCAGCAGCTCCTTAGCGGGAGGCCTTTACAATGAGCAGTTCTTC
CDR3: CASSSLAGGLYNEQFF
V: TRBV11-3
length: 16
size: .
J: TRBJ2-1
D: TRBD2

DNA: TGTGCCAGCAGAACGCAGGGTCCCTCCTACGAGCAGTACTTC
CDR3: CASRTQGPSYEQYF
V: TRBV28
length: 14
size: .
J: TRBJ2-7
D: .

DNA: TGTGCCAGCAGTTTAATCGGAGAGACCCAGTACTTC
CDR3: CASSLIGETQYF
V: TRBV12-3/TRBV12-4
length: 12
size: .
J: TRBJ2-5
D: .

DNA: TGTGCCAGCAGTGAACTAGCCGGTTCACCCCTCCACTTT
CDR3: CASSELAGSPLHF
V: TRBV6-1
length: 13
size: .
J: TRBJ1-6
D: .

DNA: TGCGCCAGCAGCCAAGACCTCCAGGGGGCGCAGACAGATACGCAGTATTTT
CDR3: CASSQDLQGAQTDTQYF
V: TRBV4-1
length: 17
size: once
J: TRBJ2-3
D: TRBD1

DNA: TGTGCCAGCAGTTGGGCAGAACAAGCCGGGGAGCTGTTTTTT
CDR3: CASSWAEQAGELFF
V: TRBV6-5
length: 14
size: .
J: TRBJ2-2
D: .

DNA: TGTGCCAGCAGTCCAGGGTTGGCAGATACGCAGTATTTT
CDR3: CASSPGLADTQYF
V: TRBV6-5
length: 13
size: .
J: TRBJ2-3
D: .

DNA: TGTGCCAGCAGTTTATCTCCGGGACATTCCACTGGAAACACCATATATTTT
CDR3: CASSLSPGHSTGNTIYF
V: TRBV28
length: 17
size: .
J: TRBJ1-3
D: .

DNA: TGTGCCAGTAGTATGCAGGGCCACACTGAAGCTTTCTTT
CDR3: CASSMQGHTEAFF
V: TRBV19
length: 13
size: .
J: TRBJ1-1
D: .

DNA: TGTGCCAGTAGTATAATAGGGTCAGGGGGCTACGAGCAGTACTTC
CDR3: CASSIIGSGGYEQYF
V: TRBV19
length: 15
size: .
J: TRBJ2-7
D: TRBD1

DNA: TGTGCCAGCAGCCCACCTAGCGGCAGGCTGAACACTGAAGCTTTCTTT
CDR3: CASSPPSGRLNTEAFF
V: TRBV7-9
length: 16
size: .
J: TRBJ1-1
D: .

DNA: TGTGCCAGCAGGAATGGACAGTGGGCCGGGGAGCTGTTTTTT
CDR3: CASRNGQWAGELFF
V: TRBV6-5
length: 14
size: .
J: TRBJ2-2
D: .

DNA: TGTGCCAGCAGCCGGACTAGCGGAGCGGAGACCCAGTACTTC
CDR3: CASSRTSGAETQYF
V: TRBV7-6
length: 14
size: .
J: TRBJ2-5
D: TRBD2

DNA: TGTGCCAGCTCACCATTTCAGGGCAACACCGGGGAGCTGTTTTTT
CDR3: CASSPFQGNTGELFF
V: TRBV18
length: 15
size: .
J: TRBJ2-2
D: .

DNA: TGTGCCAGCAGTTTGGGCGCCGGTAGCTCCTACGAGCAGTACTTC
CDR3: CASSLGAGSSYEQYF
V: TRBV27
length: 15
size: .
J: TRBJ2-7
D: .

DNA: TGTGCCAGCAGACTTGAACAGGTTGAGCAGTTCTTC
CDR3: CASRLEQVEQFF
V: TRBV5-8
length: 12
size: .
J: TRBJ2-1
D: .

DNA: TGTGCCAGCAGCCCCGCAGGGCATTACGAGCAGTACTTC
CDR3: CASSPAGHYEQYF
V: TRBV5-4
length: 13
size: .
J: TRBJ2-7
D: .

DNA: TGCGCCAGCAGCTTCGGGACTATCAACGAGCAGTACTTC
CDR3: CASSFGTINEQYF
V: TRBV5-1
length: 13
size: .
J: TRBJ2-7
D: TRBD2

DNA: TGCGCCAGCAGTTCCGACAGGGGTTATAACTATGGCTACACCTTC
CDR3: CASSSDRGYNYGYTF
V: TRBV5-1
length: 15
size: .
J: TRBJ1-2
D: TRBD1

DNA: TGTGCCAGCACCCTCATCGGGGAGATCTCCTACGAGCAGTACTTC
CDR3: CASTLIGEISYEQYF
V: TRBV6-5
length: 15
size: .
J: TRBJ2-7
D: .

DNA: TGTGCCAGCTCACCACCGGGGGGCTACGAGCAGTACTTC
CDR3: CASSPPGGYEQYF
V: TRBV18
length: 13
size: .
J: TRBJ2-7
D: .

DNA: TGTGCCACCAGCAGAGATCTAGGAACGGTCTCCTACGAGCAGTACTTC
CDR3: CATSRDLGTVSYEQYF
V: TRBV15
length: 16
size: .
J: TRBJ2-7
D: .

DNA: TGTGCCAGCAGTGGCCCGGGACAGGGTTCCTACGAGCAGTACTTC
CDR3: CASSGPGQGSYEQYF
V: TRBV2
length: 15
size: .
J: TRBJ2-7
D: TRBD1

DNA: TGTGCCAGCACATGGACTACCACCGGGGAGCTGTTTTTT
CDR3: CASTWTTTGELFF
V: TRBV5-6
length: 13
size: .
J: TRBJ2-2
D: .

DNA: TGTGCCTCCGTACCTCCTCGGACCGGGGAGCTGTTTTTT
CDR3: CASVPPRTGELFF
V: TRBV30
length: 13
size: .
J: TRBJ2-2
D: .

DNA: TGTGCCAGCAGCCTGATGGGAGGGAGGAACACTGAAGCTTTCTTT
CDR3: CASSLMGGRNTEAFF
V: TRBV6-5
length: 15
size: .
J: TRBJ1-1
D: .

DNA: TGCAGCGTTGACATGAGGGGGACCTATGGCTACACCTTC
CDR3: CSVDMRGTYGYTF
V: TRBV29-1
length: 13
size: few
J: TRBJ1-2
D: .

DNA: TGTGCCAGCAGCCCCTCGCCCGGGAGGCCCCGGGATGAGCAGTTCTTC
CDR3: CASSPSPGRPRDEQFF
V: TRBV7-3
length: 16
size: .
J: TRBJ2-1
D: TRBD2

DNA: TGCGCCAGCAGCCAACCCACGGGGACCCAGTACTTC
CDR3: CASSQPTGTQYF
V: TRBV4-1
length: 12
size: .
J: TRBJ2-5
D: .

DNA: TGTGCCAGTAGTATAGGACAGGGGGGCGGCACCGGGGAGCTGTTTTTT
CDR3: CASSIGQGGGTGELFF
V: TRBV19
length: 16
size: .
J: TRBJ2-2
D: TRBD1

DNA: TGTGCCAGCAGCCCCCGAGGGAGGGGGGGACTAGCGGGAGAGACCCAGTACTTC
CDR3: CASSPRGRGGLAGETQYF
V: TRBV7-2
length: 18
size: .
J: TRBJ2-5
D: TRBD2

DNA: TGTGCCAGCAGCCGATTTGCGGGATGGCAGTTCTTC
CDR3: CASSRFAGWQFF
V: TRBV5-6
length: 12
size: .
J: TRBJ2-1
D: .

DNA: TGCGCCAGCAGCCAAGATCCCGGGGGGAGGGGGATGACCTACGAGCAGTACTTC
CDR3: CASSQDPGGRGMTYEQYF
V: TRBV4-1
length: 18
size: .
J: TRBJ2-7
D: .

DNA: TGTGCCAGCTCACGGGGCAATCAGCCCCAGCATTTT
CDR3: CASSRGNQPQHF
V: TRBV19
length: 12
size: .
J: TRBJ1-5
D: .

DNA: TGTGCCGTGGACAGTACTACCGGGGAGCTGTTTTTT
CDR3: CAVDSTTGELFF
V: TRBV30
length: 12
size: many
J: TRBJ2-2
D: .

DNA: TGTGCCAGTAGTATCGTACAGGGAGGAAACACCATATATTTT
CDR3: CASSIVQGGNTIYF
V: TRBV19
length: 14
size: once
J: TRBJ1-3
D: .